The source of this T cell receptor (beta chain) is a study of blood T cell repertoires in COVID-19. Overall study context: Sources were T cells, B-cell-depleted T cells, or PBMCs; the material itself was cDNA or gDNA.

Recovered status in Cohort 3 required two negative PCRs, clearance, or symptom resolution. This clone was found once. Authors' processing steps: Amplification from reference gene primers served as the basis for estimated nucleated cell counts. The repertoire was sequenced with immunoSEQ multiplex PCR; TCRdb's copy has only in-frame clones and lacks some. That table is the source of V, J and clone size, and D and trimming were worked out from the DNA. This sample carries about 300,000 clones, about nine tenths of them seen once, and the ten largest clones take roughly 3%. The CDR3 consists of 13 residues. Germline V lookup: CDR1 MNHEY, CDR2 SMNVEV (reference sequence). Trimming left V 6 bases short and J 6 bases short, with 11 bases between.

The chain recombines TRBV27 with TRBJ2-2; maybe TRBD2 (5 bases). Sequencing used PBMCs or T cells enriched from blood (not recorded which). The receptor's source is a woman younger than 35 who had recovered from COVID-19. The CDR3 bases are TGTGCCAGCAGCTTGGGGAGTGCCGGGGAGCTGTTTTTT. Protein: CASSLGSAGELFF.